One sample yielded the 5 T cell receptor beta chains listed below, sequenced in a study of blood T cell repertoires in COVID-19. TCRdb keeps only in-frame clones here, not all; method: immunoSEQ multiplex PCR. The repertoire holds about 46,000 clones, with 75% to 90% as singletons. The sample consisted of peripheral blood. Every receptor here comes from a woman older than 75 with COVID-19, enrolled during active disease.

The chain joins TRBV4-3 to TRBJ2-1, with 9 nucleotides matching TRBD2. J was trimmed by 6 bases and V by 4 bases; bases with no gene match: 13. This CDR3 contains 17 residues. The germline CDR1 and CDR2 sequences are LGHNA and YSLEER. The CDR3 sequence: CASSRVEIAGEGNEQFF. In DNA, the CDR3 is TGCGCCAGCAGCCGAGTTGAGATAGCGGGAGAGGGCAATGAGCAGTTCTTC.

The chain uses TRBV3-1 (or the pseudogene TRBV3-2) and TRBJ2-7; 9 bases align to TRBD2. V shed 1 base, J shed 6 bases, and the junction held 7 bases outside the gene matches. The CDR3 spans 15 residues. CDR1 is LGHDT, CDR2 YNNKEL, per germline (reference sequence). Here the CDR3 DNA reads TGTGCCAGCAGCCAAGGGGAACTAGCGGGCGGCGAGCAGTACTTC. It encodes CASSQGELAGGEQYF.

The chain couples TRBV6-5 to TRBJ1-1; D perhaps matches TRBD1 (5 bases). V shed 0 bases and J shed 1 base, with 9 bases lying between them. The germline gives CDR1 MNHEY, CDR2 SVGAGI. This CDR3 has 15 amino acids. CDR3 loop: CASSYSIRANTEAFF. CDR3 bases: TGTGCCAGCAGTTACTCGATCAGGGCGAACACTGAAGCTTTCTTT.

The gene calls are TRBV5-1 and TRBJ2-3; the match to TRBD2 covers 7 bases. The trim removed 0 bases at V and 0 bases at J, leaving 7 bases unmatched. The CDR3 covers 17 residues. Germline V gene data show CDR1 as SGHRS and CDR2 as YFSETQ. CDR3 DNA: TGCGCCAGCAGCTTGGAAGTGGCTAGCGGTAGCACAGATACGCAGTATTTT. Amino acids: CASSLEVASGSTDTQYF.

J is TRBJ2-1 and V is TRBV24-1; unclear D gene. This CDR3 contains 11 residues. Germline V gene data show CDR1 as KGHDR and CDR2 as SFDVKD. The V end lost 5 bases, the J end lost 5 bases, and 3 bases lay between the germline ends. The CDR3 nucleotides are TGTGCCACCAGTGCAAACAATGAGCAGTTCTTC. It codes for CATSANNEQFF.